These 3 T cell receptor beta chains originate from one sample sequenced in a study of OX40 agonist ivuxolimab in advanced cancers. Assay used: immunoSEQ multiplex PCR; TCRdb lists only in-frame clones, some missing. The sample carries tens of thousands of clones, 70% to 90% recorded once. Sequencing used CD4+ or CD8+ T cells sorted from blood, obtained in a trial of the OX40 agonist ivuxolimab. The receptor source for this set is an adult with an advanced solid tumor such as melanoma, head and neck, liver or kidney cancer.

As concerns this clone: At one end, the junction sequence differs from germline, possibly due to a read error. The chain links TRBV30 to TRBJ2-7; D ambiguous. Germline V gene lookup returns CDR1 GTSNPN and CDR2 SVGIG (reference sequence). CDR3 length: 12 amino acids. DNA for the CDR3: TGTGCCTGGAGTCCCCGCAGGATCGACCCCCACTTC. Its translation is CAWSPRRIDPHF.

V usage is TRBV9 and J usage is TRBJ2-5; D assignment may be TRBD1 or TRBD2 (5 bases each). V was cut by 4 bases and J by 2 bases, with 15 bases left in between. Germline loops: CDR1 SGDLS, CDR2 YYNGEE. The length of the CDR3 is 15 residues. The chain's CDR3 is CASSQSGTEQETQYF. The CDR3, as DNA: TGTGCCAGCAGCCAATCCGGGACGGAGCAAGAGACCCAGTACTTC.

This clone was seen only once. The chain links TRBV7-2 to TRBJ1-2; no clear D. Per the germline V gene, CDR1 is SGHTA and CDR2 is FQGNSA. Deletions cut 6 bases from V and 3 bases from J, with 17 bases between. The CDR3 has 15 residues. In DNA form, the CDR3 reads TGTGCCAGCAGACCGTTTCGGGAGGGATACTATGGCTACACCTTC. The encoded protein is CASRPFREGYYGYTF.